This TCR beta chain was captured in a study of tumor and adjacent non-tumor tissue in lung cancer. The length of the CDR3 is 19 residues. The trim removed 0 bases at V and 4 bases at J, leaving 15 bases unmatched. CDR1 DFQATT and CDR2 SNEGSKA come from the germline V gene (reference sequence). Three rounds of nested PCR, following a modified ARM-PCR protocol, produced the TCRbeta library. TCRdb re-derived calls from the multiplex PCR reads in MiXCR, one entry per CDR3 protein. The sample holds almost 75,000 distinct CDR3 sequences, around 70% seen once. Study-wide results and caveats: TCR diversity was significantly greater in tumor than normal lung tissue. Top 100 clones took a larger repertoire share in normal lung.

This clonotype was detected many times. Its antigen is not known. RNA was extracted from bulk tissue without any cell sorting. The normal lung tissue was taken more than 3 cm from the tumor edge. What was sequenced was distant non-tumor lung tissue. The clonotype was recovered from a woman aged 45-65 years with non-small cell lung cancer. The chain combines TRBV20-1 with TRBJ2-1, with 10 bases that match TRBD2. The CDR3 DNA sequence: TGCAGTGCTAGAGATTGGGGCGGAGCGGGAGGGAAGAGGTACAATGAGCAGTTCTTC. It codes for CSARDWGGAGGKRYNEQFF.